This TCR beta chain comes out of a study of OX40 agonist ivuxolimab in advanced cancers. Study information: Ivuxolimab is a fully human IgG2 antibody that activates OX40 (CD134). Patients enrolled in dose escalation were diagnosed with hepatocellular carcinoma, melanoma, renal cell or head and neck cancer. Patients were roughly 87% male with ages roughly 23 to 79, mean about 60.

Blood sampling took place at baseline, cycle 4 day 1, and cycle 7 day 1. Profiled with immunoSEQ multiplex PCR; TCRdb holds only in-frame clones, not every one. Here the sample spans about 61,000 clones, around 83% being singletons. V lost 4 bases and J lost 6; bases outside the gene matches: 9. CDR1 and CDR2 (germline): SGHRS, YFSETQ. The CDR3 is 14 residues long. The chain combines TRBV5-1 with TRBJ1-2, with TRBD1 matching 7 bases. This receptor was obtained from an adult with an advanced solid tumor such as melanoma, head and neck, liver or kidney cancer. This specimen was CD4+ or CD8+ T cells sorted from blood, taken in a trial of the OX40 agonist ivuxolimab. The chain's CDR3 is CASSPPTGFNGYTF. The CDR3 region has the DNA TGCGCCAGCAGCCCCCCGACAGGGTTTAATGGCTACACCTTC.